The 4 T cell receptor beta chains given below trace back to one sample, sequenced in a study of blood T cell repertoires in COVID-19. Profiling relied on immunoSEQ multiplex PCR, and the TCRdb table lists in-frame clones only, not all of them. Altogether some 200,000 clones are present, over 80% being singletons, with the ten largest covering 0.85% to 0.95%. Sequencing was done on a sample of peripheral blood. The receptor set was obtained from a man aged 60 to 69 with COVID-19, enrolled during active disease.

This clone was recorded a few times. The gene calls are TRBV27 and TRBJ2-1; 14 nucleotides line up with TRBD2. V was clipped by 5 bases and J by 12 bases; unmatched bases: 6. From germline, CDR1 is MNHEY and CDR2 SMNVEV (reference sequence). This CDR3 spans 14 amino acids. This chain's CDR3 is CASSKAGLAGVQFF. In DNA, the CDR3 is TGTGCCAGCAGTAAGGCGGGACTAGCGGGAGTGCAGTTCTTC.

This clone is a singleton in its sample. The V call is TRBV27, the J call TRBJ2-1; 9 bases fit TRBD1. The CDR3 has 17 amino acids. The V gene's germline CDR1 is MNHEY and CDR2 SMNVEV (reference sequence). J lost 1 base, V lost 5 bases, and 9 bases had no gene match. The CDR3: CASSRISGQGSYNEQFF. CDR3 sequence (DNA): TGTGCCAGCAGTCGCATCTCCGGACAGGGGTCCTACAATGAGCAGTTCTTC.

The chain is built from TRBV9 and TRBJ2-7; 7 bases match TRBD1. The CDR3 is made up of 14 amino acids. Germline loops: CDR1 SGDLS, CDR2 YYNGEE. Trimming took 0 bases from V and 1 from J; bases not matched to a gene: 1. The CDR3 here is CASSVAGQSYEQYF. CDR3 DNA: TGTGCCAGCAGCGTAGCGGGACAGTCCTACGAGCAGTACTTC.

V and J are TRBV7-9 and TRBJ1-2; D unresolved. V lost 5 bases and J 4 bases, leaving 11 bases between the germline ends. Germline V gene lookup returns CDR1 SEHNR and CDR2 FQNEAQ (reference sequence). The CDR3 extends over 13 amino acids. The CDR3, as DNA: TGTGCCAGCAGCCCGTCAGAATTCTATGGCTACACCTTC. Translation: CASSPSEFYGYTF.